These T cell receptor beta chains were read from a single sample in a study of blood T cell repertoires in COVID-19. Some clones are missing from TCRdb's copy, which holds only in-frame ones; the method was immunoSEQ multiplex PCR. The profile shows about 220,000 clones, approximately 86% of them singletons. The sequencing sample was made of peripheral blood. All receptors come from a woman of 80 years or more with acute or convalescent COVID-19. Each CDR3 is given with its conserved first and last residue.

j_call	v_call	cdr3_aa
TRBJ1-2	TRBV6-5	CASSRQVRGYTF
TRBJ1-2	TRBV7-2	CASSLARPTGGNGYTF
TRBJ2-3	TRBV6-5	CASMGAGALTDTQYF
TRBJ2-1	TRBV5-1	CASSPSGGAYNEQFF
TRBJ2-3	TRBV28	CASSSGGNTDTQYF
TRBJ1-1	TRBV25-1	CASKISRGTEAFF
TRBJ1-2	TRBV6-5	CASTDPGSTAFGYTF
TRBJ2-3	TRBV5-1	CASSLVQGGADTQYF
TRBJ2-7	TRBV6-2/TRBV6-3	CASSYSSGATSSYEQYF
TRBJ1-1	TRBV12-5	CASGQEPNTEAFF
TRBJ1-1	TRBV6-5	CASRRQRGTEAFF
TRBJ2-3	TRBV12-3/TRBV12-4	CASGQSTDTQYF
TRBJ2-5	TRBV4-3	CASSQQRLAGGEETQYF
TRBJ2-2	TRBV28	CASRTGWTGELFF
TRBJ1-5	TRBV19	CASSISRGNQPQHF
TRBJ2-2	TRBV6-1	CASSDQQGNTGELFF
TRBJ1-1	TRBV3-1/TRBV3-2	CASSLGQNTEAFF
TRBJ1-2	TRBV2	CASSVQGNYGYTF
TRBJ1-6	TRBV7-9	CASSLERDGPSPLHF
TRBJ2-3	TRBV5-1	CASSFGGGRAYTDTQYF
TRBJ2-7	TRBV7-8	CASTLGDRGQYEQYF
TRBJ2-1	TRBV7-9	CASSPLGEGEQFF
TRBJ2-4	TRBV15	CATSRDLGEGYFKNIQYF
TRBJ2-3	TRBV5-1	CASSLGRRGQTDTQYF
TRBJ2-2	TRBV5-1	CASSLELAGSGELFF
TRBJ2-7	TRBV19	CASTEGLGSYEQYF
TRBJ1-6	TRBV11-2	CASSTAVGASSPLHF
TRBJ1-1	TRBV7-2	CASSLESAENTEAFF
TRBJ2-1	TRBV7-2	CASSLGAGNEQFF
TRBJ1-4	TRBV7-2	CASSLGPGQANEKLFF
TRBJ2-1	TRBV5-1	CASSLDRAVTYNEQFF